Below, one TCR beta chain is given with its context. This sample was included in a study of blood T cell repertoires in COVID-19. The data were produced by immunoSEQ multiplex PCR, yet TCRdb's version contains in-frame clones alone and is incomplete. The table has some 150,000 clones, 81% seen once. The germline V gene encodes CDR1 ENHRY and CDR2 SYGVKD. Trimming removed 3 bases from V and 4 bases from J, with 15 bases in between. This CDR3 region has 15 residues. The clonotype comes from a woman in her fifties or sixties with active or convalescent COVID-19. The chain recombines TRBV10-3 with TRBJ1-2; D unresolved. Material for sequencing was peripheral blood. CDR3 in amino acids: CAISDRGDGVYGYTF. CDR3 DNA: TGTGCCATCAGTGACCGAGGAGACGGGGTCTATGGCTACACCTTC.